One TCR beta chain is described in this entry. The data stem from a study of blood T cells in healthy people across ages. Then a second PCR, running roughly 7 to 11 cycles, was carried out with a sample-barcoded 5' primer and a J-beta primer mix. TCRdb ran MiXCR on the 5' RACE reads and lists one entry per CDR3 protein. The data contain around 1,000,000 distinct CDR3 sequences, 30% to 40% of them singletons. The source material was blood. This clonotype originated in a man in his late teens or twenties in good health.

The CDR3 nucleotides read TGCAGTGCTACTCCGGGACTAGCGGGGCGACGCTCCTACAATGAGCAGTACTTC. Translated: CSATPGLAGRRSYNEQYF. The J gene is TRBJ2-1, the V gene TRBV20-1, with 13 bases matching TRBD2. The better agreement between TRBJ2-7 and the DNA end casts doubt on the J call. The CDR3 has 18 residues. Looked up from germline, CDR1 is DFQATT and CDR2 is SNEGSKA (reference sequence).